A single count supports the clone carrying this T cell receptor beta chain. Germline loops: CDR1 SGHRS, CDR2 YFSETQ. This CDR3 region has 19 residues. Trimming cost V 4 bases and J 3 bases; bases outside gene matches: 20. TCRdb keeps only in-frame clones here, not all; method: immunoSEQ multiplex PCR. The sample lists some 2,100,000 clones; 95% were seen once. The data derive from a study of shared clonotypes between healthy human individuals. The sequence was collected from a man between 18 and 35 years old in good health. Specimen: naive CD4+ T cells sorted from blood. Noted subset: CD45RA+ positively selected. This chain uses TRBV5-1 with TRBJ2-7; 9 bases match TRBD1. CDR3 loop: CASSRGGRTGVIGNYEQYF. CDR3 DNA: TGCGCCAGCAGCCGGGGAGGTCGGACAGGGGTCATCGGGAACTACGAGCAGTACTTC.